The sequence of this TCR beta chain was determined in a study of blood T cell repertoires in COVID-19. Study as a whole: PBMCs, B-cell-depleted T cells, or T cells provided the cDNA or gDNA that made up the material.

The CDR3 length is 16 residues. CDR1 and CDR2 (germline): MGHRA, YSYEKL. Trimming took 1 base from V and 6 from J; bases not matched to a gene: 7. TCRdb keeps only in-frame clones here, not all; method: immunoSEQ multiplex PCR. The sample holds hundreds of thousands of clones, about 86% seen once. The sample consisted of peripheral blood. The sequence was collected from a woman in her forties or fifties with acute or convalescent COVID-19. V and J are TRBV4-1 and TRBJ2-1; 9 nucleotides align to TRBD2. CDR3 protein: CASSQALGLAPNEQFF. For the CDR3, the DNA is TGCGCCAGCAGCCAAGCCTTGGGACTAGCCCCCAATGAGCAGTTCTTC.